The sequence of this TCR beta chain was determined in a study of shared clonotypes between healthy human individuals. About the study: Donor composition was a couple of women and three men, aged 18 to 49. Three plates each covered CD4 naive and memory; CD8 naive two, CD8 memory one.

Sequencing used immunoSEQ multiplex PCR; TCRdb keeps in-frame clones, though not all of them. The data hold about 2.3 million clones, with roughly 93% observed a single time. The receptor's source is a man between 18 and 29 years old in good health. Some clones in this sample may be carry-over from other donors' samples. Sample: naive CD4+ T cells from PBMCs. As to subset: CD45RA+ positively selected.

CDR3 sequence reads: CASSPESIGNQPQHF. CDR3 nucleotides: TGTGCCAGCAGCCCCGAGAGCATTGGCAATCAGCCCCAGCATTTT. The chain uses TRBV28 and TRBJ1-5; unclear D gene. The germline gives CDR1 MDHEN, CDR2 SYDVKM. The CDR3 spans 15 residues. V was shortened by 6 bases and J by 2 bases, with 14 bases between the two germline ends.